This TCR beta chain was observed in a study of T cells in Graves' hyperthyroidism and ophthalmopathy. The study's findings and limits: A 13 V-J model separated ophthalmopathy from stable hyperthyroidism.

Regions amplified from RNA transcripts were the TCR beta CDR3 regions. The HTBI primer set was used in a first-round RT-PCR of the TCR CDR3. TCRdb passed the multiplex PCR reads through MiXCR, listing each CDR3 protein once. The sample records about 690,000 distinct CDR3 sequences, approximately 15% being singletons. This clonotype has more than one count but fewer than ten. Its antigen is as yet unknown. If no ophthalmopathy progression occurred within 18 months, Graves' hyperthyroidism was stable. The study based diagnoses on clinical symptoms, serum thyroxine and TRAb, thyroid ultrasound and orbital computed tomography. Trimming at V came to 5 bases and at J to 5 bases, leaving 11 bases not matched to a gene. The CDR3 runs to 15 residues. CDR1 and CDR2 (germline): LNHDA, SQIVND (reference sequence).

The receptor was isolated from a man in his forties or fifties with Graves' hyperthyroidism. This chain joins TRBV19 and TRBJ2-7; 8 bases match TRBD2. Sample: blood. The CDR3 loop reads CASSLELAESHEQYF. The CDR3 region has the DNA TGTGCCAGTAGTCTCGAACTAGCGGAGTCTCACGAGCAGTACTTC.